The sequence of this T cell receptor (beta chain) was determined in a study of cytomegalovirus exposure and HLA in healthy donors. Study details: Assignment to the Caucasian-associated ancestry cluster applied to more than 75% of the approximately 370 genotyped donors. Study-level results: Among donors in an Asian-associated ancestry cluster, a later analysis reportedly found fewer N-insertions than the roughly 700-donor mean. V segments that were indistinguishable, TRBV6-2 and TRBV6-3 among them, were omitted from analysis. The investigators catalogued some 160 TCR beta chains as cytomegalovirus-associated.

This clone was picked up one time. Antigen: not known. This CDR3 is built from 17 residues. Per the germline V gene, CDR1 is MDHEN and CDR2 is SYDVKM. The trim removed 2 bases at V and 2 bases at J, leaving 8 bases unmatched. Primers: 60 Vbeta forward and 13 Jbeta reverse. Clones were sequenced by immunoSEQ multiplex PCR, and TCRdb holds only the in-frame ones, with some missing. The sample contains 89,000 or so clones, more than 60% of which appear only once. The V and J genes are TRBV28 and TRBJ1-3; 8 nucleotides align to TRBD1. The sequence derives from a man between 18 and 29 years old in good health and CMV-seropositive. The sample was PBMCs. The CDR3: CASSLPRTGHTGNTIYF. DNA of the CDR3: TGTGCCAGCAGTTTACCGAGGACAGGGCATACTGGAAACACCATATATTTT. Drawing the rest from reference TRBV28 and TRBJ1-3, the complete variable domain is DVKVTQSSRYLVKRTGEKVFLECVQDMDHENMFWYRQDPGLGLRLIYFSYDVKMKEKGDIPEGYSVSREKKERFSLILESASTNQTSMYLCASSLPRTGHTGNTIYFGEGSWLTVV.